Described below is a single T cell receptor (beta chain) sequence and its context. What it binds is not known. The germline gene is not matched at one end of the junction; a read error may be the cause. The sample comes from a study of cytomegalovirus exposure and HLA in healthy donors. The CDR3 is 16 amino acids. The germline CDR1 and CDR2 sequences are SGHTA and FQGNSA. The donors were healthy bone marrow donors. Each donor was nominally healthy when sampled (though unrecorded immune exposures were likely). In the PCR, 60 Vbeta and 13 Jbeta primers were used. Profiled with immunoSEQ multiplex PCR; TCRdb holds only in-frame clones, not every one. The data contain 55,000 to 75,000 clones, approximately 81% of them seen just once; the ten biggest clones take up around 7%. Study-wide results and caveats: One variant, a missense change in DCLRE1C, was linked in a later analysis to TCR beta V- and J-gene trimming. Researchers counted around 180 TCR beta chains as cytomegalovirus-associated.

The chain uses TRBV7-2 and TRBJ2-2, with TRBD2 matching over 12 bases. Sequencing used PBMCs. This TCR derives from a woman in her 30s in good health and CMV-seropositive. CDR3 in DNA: TGTGCCAGCAGCTCAACTAGCGGGAGGAACGCCGGGGAGCTGTTTTTT. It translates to CASSSTSGRNAGELFF.